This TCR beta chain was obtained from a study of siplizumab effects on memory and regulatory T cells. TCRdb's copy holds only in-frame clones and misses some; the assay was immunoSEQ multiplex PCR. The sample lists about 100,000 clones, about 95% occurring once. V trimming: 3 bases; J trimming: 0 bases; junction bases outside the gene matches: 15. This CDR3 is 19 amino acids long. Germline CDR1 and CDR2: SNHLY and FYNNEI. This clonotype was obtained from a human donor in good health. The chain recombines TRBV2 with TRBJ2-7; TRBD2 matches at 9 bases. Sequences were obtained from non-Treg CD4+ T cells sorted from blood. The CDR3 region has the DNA TGTGCCAGCAGTGATCCTCGCCGGATTAGCGGGGGAAACTCCTACGAGCAGTACTTC. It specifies CASSDPRRISGGNSYEQYF.